A selection of T cell receptor beta chains follows, all from one sample in a study of cytomegalovirus exposure and HLA in healthy donors. TCRdb keeps only in-frame clones here, not all; method: immunoSEQ multiplex PCR. Among nearly 110,000 clones listed, 70% to 80% were seen once. The sequenced material came from PBMCs. Receptor source: a man in his 60s in good health and CMV-seronegative. The CDR3 runs from the conserved cysteine through the conserved F or W. A D gene is named only where the DNA matches it firmly. Some rows mark clone size as missing; the rest say once, few, many or name a class of expanded clone.

V: TRBV7-2
size: NA
J: TRBJ1-3
D: TRBD1
CDR3: CASSQDRAGNTIYF
DNA: TGTGCCAGCAGTCAGGACAGGGCCGGAAACACCATATATTTT

V: TRBV25-1
size: NA
J: TRBJ1-1
D: TRBD1
CDR3: CASRRDRANTEAFF
DNA: TGTGCCAGCCGAAGGGACAGGGCGAACACTGAAGCTTTCTTT

V: TRBV10-3
size: once
J: TRBJ2-7
D: TRBD1
CDR3: CAISERTGTLYEQYF
DNA: TGTGCCATCAGTGAGCGGACAGGGACCCTCTACGAGCAGTACTTC

V: TRBV10-1
size: NA
J: TRBJ1-1
D: NA
CDR3: CVQAGEGLGAFF
DNA: TGCGTCCAAGCGGGAGAAGGGCTGGGGGCTTTCTTT

V: TRBV7-2
size: NA
J: TRBJ1-2
D: NA
CDR3: CASSPEGPGLATNYGYTF
DNA: TGTGCCAGCAGCCCTGAAGGGCCAGGGCTGGCGACTAACTATGGCTACACCTTC

V: TRBV7-2
size: NA
J: TRBJ2-2
D: NA
CDR3: CASSLGRNAGELFF
DNA: TGTGCCAGCAGCTTAGGTAGAAATGCCGGGGAGCTGTTTTTT

V: TRBV5-1
size: NA
J: TRBJ1-6
D: NA
CDR3: CASSLDLAGGNSPLHF
DNA: TGCGCCAGCAGCCTAGACCTAGCGGGCGGAAATTCACCCCTCCACTTT

V: TRBV15
size: NA
J: TRBJ2-1
D: TRBD2
CDR3: CATSGLAESSYNEQFF
DNA: TGTGCCACCAGCGGTCTAGCGGAAAGCTCCTACAATGAGCAGTTCTTC

V: TRBV6-6
size: few
J: TRBJ2-1
D: NA
CDR3: CASSQGLYEQFF
DNA: TGTGCCAGCTCTCAGGGGTTGTATGAGCAGTTCTTC

V: TRBV6-6
size: NA
J: TRBJ1-2
D: NA
CDR3: CASGFGAGTF
DNA: NA

V: TRBV7-3
size: NA
J: TRBJ2-1
D: TRBD2
CDR3: CASSFGLAGNHNEQFF
DNA: TGTGCCAGCAGCTTCGGACTAGCGGGGAATCACAATGAGCAGTTCTTC

V: TRBV5-6
size: NA
J: TRBJ2-7
D: TRBD2
CDR3: CASSFLLAGGFSYEQYF
DNA: TGTGCCAGCAGCTTTTTGCTAGCGGGGGGTTTCTCCTACGAGCAGTACTTC

V: TRBV6-5
size: NA
J: TRBJ1-2
D: NA
CDR3: CASRPDRAYGYTF
DNA: TGTGCCAGCAGGCCGGACAGAGCCTATGGCTACACCTTC

V: TRBV4-2
size: once
J: TRBJ2-2
D: TRBD1
CDR3: CASSRVGQGGAGELFF
DNA: TGTGCCAGCAGCCGGGTAGGACAGGGGGGTGCCGGGGAGCTGTTTTTT

V: TRBV7-6
size: NA
J: TRBJ2-7
D: TRBD1
CDR3: CASSVDRGGEQYF
DNA: TGTGCCAGCAGCGTGGACAGGGGAGGCGAGCAGTACTTC

V: TRBV18
size: NA
J: TRBJ2-2
D: TRBD1
CDR3: CASSLTGQGNTGELFF
DNA: TGTGCCAGCTCACTTACTGGACAGGGGAACACCGGGGAGCTGTTTTTT

V: TRBV9
size: NA
J: TRBJ2-2
D: NA
CDR3: CASSVASNTGELFF
DNA: TGTGCCAGCAGCGTAGCTAGCAACACCGGGGAGCTGTTTTTT

V: TRBV19
size: NA
J: TRBJ2-2
D: NA
CDR3: CASRDTGNTGELFF
DNA: TGTGCCAGTAGGGACACCGGGAACACCGGGGAGCTGTTTTTT

V: TRBV5-1
size: NA
J: TRBJ1-1
D: NA
CDR3: CASSLVPTLNTEAFF
DNA: TGCGCCAGCAGCTTGGTTCCTACTTTGAACACTGAAGCTTTCTTT

V: TRBV7-9
size: NA
J: TRBJ2-3
D: TRBD2
CDR3: CASSLGGGYLAQYF
DNA: TGTGCCAGCAGCTTAGGCGGGGGGTATCTTGCGCAGTATTTT

V: TRBV18
size: NA
J: TRBJ1-1
D: NA
CDR3: CASSLFGAGNTEAFF
DNA: TGTGCCAGCTCACTATTTGGAGCGGGGAACACTGAAGCTTTCTTT

V: TRBV19
size: NA
J: TRBJ2-2
D: TRBD1
CDR3: CASSKDGLWQGANTGELFF
DNA: TGTGCCAGTAGTAAAGACGGTCTGTGGCAGGGGGCGAACACCGGGGAGCTGTTTTTT

V: TRBV9
size: NA
J: TRBJ2-5
D: TRBD2
CDR3: CASSPTRGGQETQYF
DNA: TGTGCCAGCAGCCCCACCCGCGGGGGACAAGAGACCCAGTACTTC

V: TRBV19
size: NA
J: TRBJ1-1
D: NA
CDR3: CASSMGDTYTEAFF
DNA: TGTGCCAGTAGTATGGGGGACACCTACACTGAAGCTTTCTTT

V: TRBV7-2
size: NA
J: TRBJ2-7
D: NA
CDR3: CASSLAQTREQYF
DNA: TGTGCCAGCAGCTTGGCGCAGACGAGGGAGCAGTACTTC

V: TRBV11-1
size: NA
J: TRBJ2-7
D: TRBD2
CDR3: CASSFSGGTRREQYF
DNA: TGTGCCAGCAGCTTTAGCGGGGGGACGAGAAGGGAGCAGTACTTC

V: TRBV9
size: once
J: TRBJ2-2
D: TRBD1
CDR3: CARGSHKVELGRGQGGTGELFF
DNA: TGTGCCAGGGGGTCGCATAAAGTTGAATTGGGGAGAGGACAGGGAGGAACCGGGGAGCTGTTTTTT

V: TRBV11-2
size: NA
J: TRBJ1-6
D: TRBD1
CDR3: CASSSSKQGLYSPLHF
DNA: TGTGCCAGCAGCTCCAGTAAACAGGGGCTTTATTCACCCCTCCACTTT

V: TRBV4-2
size: NA
J: TRBJ2-5
D: NA
CDR3: CASSQDWSYQETQYF
DNA: TGTGCCAGCAGCCAAGATTGGAGCTACCAAGAGACCCAGTACTTC

V: TRBV19
size: NA
J: TRBJ1-1
D: NA
CDR3: CASSIRRGLGGRTEDFF
DNA: TGTGCCAGTAGTATCAGAAGGGGTTTGGGGGGGCGGACTGAAGATTTCTTT

V: TRBV13
size: NA
J: TRBJ1-1
D: TRBD1
CDR3: CASSFFKGGTGGPKRTEAFF
DNA: TGTGCCAGCAGTTTTTTCAAGGGGGGGACAGGGGGCCCGAAAAGGACTGAAGCTTTCTTT

V: TRBV12-5
size: once
J: TRBJ2-5
D: NA
CDR3: CASGLGQRPEIGTQYF
DNA: TGTGCTAGTGGTTTGGGGCAACGTCCTGAAATTGGGACCCAGTACTTC

V: TRBV19
size: NA
J: TRBJ1-5
D: NA
CDR3: CASNVQVNQPQHF
DNA: TGTGCCAGTAACGTACAGGTCAATCAGCCCCAGCATTTT

V: TRBV7-2
size: NA
J: TRBJ1-1
D: TRBD1
CDR3: CASTGTGWTEAFF
DNA: TGTGCCAGCACCGGGACAGGGTGGACTGAAGCTTTCTTT

V: TRBV9
size: NA
J: TRBJ2-1
D: NA
CDR3: CASSGQSNEQFF
DNA: TGTGCCAGCAGCGGACAGAGCAATGAGCAGTTCTTC

V: TRBV11-3
size: NA
J: TRBJ2-4
D: NA
CDR3: CASSISGAKNIQYF
DNA: TGTGCCAGCAGCATTTCCGGGGCCAAAAACATTCAGTACTTC

V: TRBV11-1
size: NA
J: TRBJ2-2
D: NA
CDR3: CASSLPGRNGELFF
DNA: TGTGCCAGCAGCTTACCAGGGCGCAACGGGGAGCTGTTTTTT

V: TRBV6-4
size: NA
J: TRBJ2-2
D: TRBD2
CDR3: CASSDAGGPGELFF
DNA: TGTGCCAGCAGTGACGCGGGGGGGCCCGGGGAGCTGTTTTTT

V: TRBV5-4
size: NA
J: TRBJ2-1
D: NA
CDR3: CASSLVAEYNEQFF
DNA: TGTGCCAGCAGCTTGGTGGCCGAATACAATGAGCAGTTCTTC

V: TRBV7-8
size: once
J: TRBJ1-5
D: NA
CDR3: CASSPRGGESNQPQHF
DNA: TGTGCCAGCAGCCCGCGAGGGGGGGAGAGCAATCAGCCCCAGCATTTT

V: TRBV7-8
size: NA
J: TRBJ1-5
D: TRBD1
CDR3: CASSTEGQLNQPQHF
DNA: TGTGCCAGCAGCACCGAGGGACAGCTTAATCAGCCCCAGCATTTT

V: TRBV6-5
size: NA
J: TRBJ1-1
D: TRBD1
CDR3: CASTWTGDTEAFF
DNA: TGTGCCAGCACTTGGACAGGGGACACTGAAGCTTTCTTT

V: TRBV5-4
size: NA
J: TRBJ1-1
D: NA
CDR3: CASSLYKGQVNTEAFF
DNA: TGTGCCAGCAGCTTGTATAAGGGGCAGGTGAACACTGAAGCTTTCTTT

V: TRBV7-8
size: NA
J: TRBJ1-1
D: TRBD1
CDR3: CASSLPYQGADTEAFF
DNA: TGTGCCAGCAGTTTACCGTACCAGGGGGCAGACACTGAAGCTTTCTTT

V: TRBV28
size: NA
J: TRBJ1-3
D: TRBD1
CDR3: CASRSTGAGGNTIYF
DNA: TGTGCCAGCAGATCAACAGGGGCCGGTGGAAACACCATATATTTT

V: TRBV4-2
size: NA
J: TRBJ1-1
D: NA
CDR3: CASLRDMNTEAFF
DNA: TGTGCCAGTCTGAGGGATATGAACACTGAAGCTTTCTTT

V: TRBV29-1
size: NA
J: TRBJ1-2
D: NA
CDR3: CSVPRARSMGYTF
DNA: TGCAGCGTACCCAGAGCCAGGTCTATGGGCTACACCTTC

V: TRBV5-6
size: once
J: TRBJ1-5
D: TRBD1
CDR3: CASSLGQGVNRPQHF
DNA: TGTGCCAGCAGCTTGGGACAGGGGGTAAACCGGCCCCAGCATTTT

V: TRBV5-5
size: NA
J: TRBJ1-6
D: TRBD1
CDR3: CASSSTGGINSPLHF
DNA: TGTGCCAGCAGCTCGACAGGGGGCATAAATTCACCCCTCCACTTT

V: TRBV28
size: NA
J: TRBJ1-1
D: TRBD1
CDR3: CASSPVWDRGAFF
DNA: TGTGCCAGCAGCCCCGTGTGGGACAGGGGTGCTTTCTTT

V: TRBV18
size: few
J: TRBJ2-7
D: TRBD1
CDR3: CASSPADRAHEQYF
DNA: TGTGCCAGCTCACCAGCGGACAGGGCCCACGAGCAGTACTTC

V: TRBV4-2
size: NA
J: TRBJ2-5
D: NA
CDR3: CASSQVSFEGGETQYF
DNA: TGTGCCAGCAGCCAAGTTTCGTTCGAGGGGGGGGAGACCCAGTACTTC

V: TRBV30
size: NA
J: TRBJ1-2
D: NA
CDR3: CAWSVTGQSTYGYTF
DNA: TGTGCCTGGAGTGTAACTGGTCAATCCACCTATGGCTACACCTTC

V: TRBV9
size: NA
J: TRBJ2-1
D: TRBD2
CDR3: CASSFRLAGENEQFF
DNA: TGTGCCAGCAGTTTCAGACTAGCGGGGGAGAATGAGCAGTTCTTC

V: TRBV7-2
size: NA
J: TRBJ2-7
D: TRBD2
CDR3: CASSRSGGAYEQYF
DNA: TGTGCCAGCAGCCGTAGCGGGGGGGCCTACGAGCAGTACTTC

V: TRBV6-5
size: few
J: TRBJ1-2
D: NA
CDR3: CASSYSRRSEAGYTF
DNA: TGTGCCAGCAGTTACTCCCGGCGGTCTGAGGCTGGCTACACCTTC

V: TRBV7-7
size: few
J: TRBJ2-1
D: NA
CDR3: CASSPGTAGEQFF
DNA: TGTGCCAGCAGCCCTGGGACAGCGGGTGAGCAGTTCTTC